Shown below are 15 T cell receptor beta chains from a single sample sequenced in a study of neurological immune-mediated disorders. In TCRdb, the 5' RACE reads were re-called with MiXCR into one record per CDR3 protein. The table shows roughly 50,000 distinct CDR3 sequences, with over 9.5% occurring only once. Time point defined: longitudinal time-point 3. Sequenced material: PBMCs. The origin of the receptors is a male donor with HTLV-1-associated myelopathy (HAM/TSP).

This clonotype has a count of ten or more. CDR3 loop: CASNRGGSPDQPQHF. Here the CDR3 DNA reads TGTGCCTCGAATCGGGGGGGGTCCCCCGATCAGCCCCAGCATTTT. The V call is TRBV21-1, the J call TRBJ1-5; TRBD1 reflects the table's D call only, with no check against the DNA. TRBV21-1 corresponds to a pseudogene. CDR3 length equals 15 residues.

By share, this clonotype counts as medium-sized. This chain joins TRBV7-9 and TRBJ2-3; possibly TRBD2 for D (5 bases). Germline assignment: CDR1 SEHNR and CDR2 FQNEAQ (reference sequence). Trimming shortened V by 7 bases and J by 4 bases, and 9 bases separated the two germline ends. The CDR3 is 12 amino acids. The chain's CDR3 is CASKREADTQYF. Written as DNA, the CDR3 is TGTGCCAGCAAGAGGGAAGCAGATACGCAGTATTTT. Supplemented by reference TRBV7-9 and TRBJ2-3, the full variable domain reads DTGVSQNPRHKITKRGQNVTFRCDPISEHNRLYWYRQTLGQGPEFLTYFQNEAQLEKSRLLSDRFSAERPKGSFSTLEIQRTEQGDSAMYLCASKREADTQYFGPGTRLTVL.

This clonotype was detected many times. CDR3 in amino acids: CSAWDYRAVEQFF. The CDR3, as DNA: TGCAGTGCCTGGGACTACCGGGCTGTGGAGCAGTTCTTC. The V and J genes are TRBV20-1 and TRBJ2-1; 7 nucleotides align to TRBD2. The CDR3 runs to 13 residues. J lost 10 bases, V lost 6 bases, and 12 bases had no gene match. Per the germline V gene, CDR1 is DFQATT and CDR2 is SNEGSKA (reference sequence).

This clonotype was observed a few times. This chain links TRBV4-3 with TRBJ1-1; 10 nucleotides agree with TRBD1. CDR1 is LGHNA, CDR2 YSLEER, per germline. The trim removed 4 bases at V and 2 bases at J, leaving 7 bases unmatched. The CDR3 totals 16 residues. The CDR3 is CASSLRDRGFNTEAFF. The DNA of the CDR3 is TGCGCCAGCAGCCTCCGGGACAGGGGATTCAACACTGAAGCTTTCTTT.

V and J are TRBV6-1 and TRBJ1-1; D not resolved. The V and J ends lost 8 bases and 7 bases respectively, with 26 bases between them. The CDR3 is 16 amino acids. Looked up from germline, CDR1 is MNHNS and CDR2 is SASEGT. The CDR3 coding sequence is TGTGCCAGCGGGGTCGTTCCGTCCTTCCGTTCCATTGAAGCTTTCTTT. Translating gives CASGVVPSFRSIEAFF.

This clonotype was found many times. The V and J genes are TRBV7-2 and TRBJ2-4; D call uncertain. The CDR3 contains 16 residues. V lost 2 bases and J 0 bases, leaving 11 bases between the germline ends. The germline V gene encodes CDR1 SGHTA and CDR2 FQGNSA. CDR3 DNA sequence: TGTGCCAGCAGCTTACGACCCACGCTAGCCAAAAACATTCAGTACTTC. Its protein product is CASSLRPTLAKNIQYF.

The table lists this clonotype with a few counts. This sequence joins TRBV3-1 and TRBJ2-5; 8 bases line up with TRBD1. The CDR3 has 20 amino acids. Looked up from germline, CDR1 is LGHDT and CDR2 is YNNKEL (reference sequence). V lost 4 bases and J lost 7; bases outside the gene matches: 26. The CDR3: CASSPTGPRDRRNRSGTQYF. The DNA for the CDR3 is TGTGCCAGCAGCCCCACAGGACCCCGGGACAGGAGAAACCGCTCAGGGACCCAGTACTTC.

The genes are TRBV12-2 and TRBJ1-5. TRBV12-2 is tagged as a pseudogene. The CDR3 runs 15 residues. The CDR3 nucleotides are TGTGCAAGTCGCTTAGGAGAAAGTAGCAATCAGCCCCAGCATTTT. It is translated as CASRLGESSNQPQHF.

Here the CDR3 reads CASSRPRTTQETQYF. For the CDR3, the DNA is TGTGCCAGCAGTCGCCCGCGGACGACTCAAGAGACCCAGTACTTC. The V and J genes are TRBV6-2 or TRBV6-3 and TRBJ2-5; D call uncertain. Germline loops: CDR1 MNHEY, CDR2 SVGEGT. With 5 bases removed from V and 2 bases from J, the gap between germline ends came to 15 bases. The CDR3 consists of 15 residues.

This clonotype has ten or more counts. The chain has TRBV4-3 and TRBJ2-1; no definite D call. The CDR3 contains 16 residues. V lost 0 bases to trimming and J lost 5 bases, with 14 bases between them. The V gene's germline CDR1 is LGHNA and CDR2 YSLEER. The chain's CDR3 is CASSQELASRDNEQFF. CDR3 coding DNA: TGCGCCAGCAGCCAAGAGTTGGCCAGTCGAGACAATGAGCAGTTCTTC.

In its sample, this clonotype was seen many times. V and J are TRBV6-2 or TRBV6-3 and TRBJ1-1; no reliable D call. There are 13 residues in the CDR3. The germline V gene encodes CDR1 MNHEY and CDR2 SVGEGT. V gave up 4 bases and J gave up 0 bases, with 6 bases separating them. The CDR3 spells CASSWAVNTEAFF. The CDR3 nucleotides are TGTGCCAGCAGTTGGGCGGTGAACACTGAAGCTTTCTTT.

This clonotype was picked up many times. V usage is TRBV7-9 and J usage is TRBJ1-6; 7 nucleotides match TRBD1. The V segment lost 5 bases and the J segment 7 bases; nucleotides outside the gene matches: 14. The CDR3 loop spans 17 amino acids. The germline gives CDR1 SEHNR, CDR2 FQNEAQ (reference sequence). CDR3 sequence reads: CASSPMGPGQINSPLHF. DNA of the CDR3: TGTGCCAGCAGCCCTATGGGACCGGGACAGATCAATTCACCCCTCCACTTT. Together with reference TRBV7-9 and TRBJ1-6, the CDR3 gives the full variable domain: DTGVSQNPRHKITKRGQNVTFRCDPISEHNRLYWYRQTLGQGPEFLTYFQNEAQLEKSRLLSDRFSAERPKGSFSTLEIQRTEQGDSAMYLCASSPMGPGQINSPLHFGNGTRLTVT.

In its sample, this clonotype was seen many times. The chain joins TRBV12-3 or TRBV12-4 to TRBJ2-6; TRBD1 agrees at 9 bases. The CDR3 covers 18 residues. J lost 2 bases, V lost 2 bases, and 7 bases had no gene match. The CDR3 DNA follows: TGTGCCAGCAGTTTACCCCCGGGACAGGGTGCTGGGGCCAACGTCCTGACTTTC. Protein product: CASSLPPGQGAGANVLTF.

In its sample, this clonotype was seen many times. The rearrangement uses TRBV15 and TRBJ1-4, with D possibly TRBD1 on 6 matching bases. Germline CDR1 reads LNHNV; CDR2 reads YYDKDF (reference sequence). V shed 3 bases and J shed 10 bases, with 9 bases lying between them. CDR3 length: 12 residues. The CDR3: CATSRRGAKLFF. The CDR3 nucleotides are TGTGCCACCAGCAGGAGGGGGGCAAAACTGTTTTTT. The whole variable domain, remainder taken from reference TRBV15 and TRBJ1-4, is DAMVIQNPRYQVTQFGKPVTLSCSQTLNHNVMYWYQQKSSQAPKLLFHYYDKDFNNEADTPDNFQSRRPNTSFCFLDIRSPGLGDTAMYLCATSRRGAKLFFGSGTQLSVL.

In its sample, this clonotype was seen many times. The V and J genes are TRBV5-1 and TRBJ2-7; TRBD1 matches 7 bases. Germline V gene data show CDR1 as SGHRS and CDR2 as YFSETQ. The J segment lost 6 bases and the V segment lost 3 bases, leaving 6 bases of the junction unmatched. CDR3 size: 13 residues. This CDR3 is CASSSPGTAEQYF. The CDR3 DNA reads TGCGCCAGCAGCTCGCCCGGGACAGCCGAGCAGTACTTC.